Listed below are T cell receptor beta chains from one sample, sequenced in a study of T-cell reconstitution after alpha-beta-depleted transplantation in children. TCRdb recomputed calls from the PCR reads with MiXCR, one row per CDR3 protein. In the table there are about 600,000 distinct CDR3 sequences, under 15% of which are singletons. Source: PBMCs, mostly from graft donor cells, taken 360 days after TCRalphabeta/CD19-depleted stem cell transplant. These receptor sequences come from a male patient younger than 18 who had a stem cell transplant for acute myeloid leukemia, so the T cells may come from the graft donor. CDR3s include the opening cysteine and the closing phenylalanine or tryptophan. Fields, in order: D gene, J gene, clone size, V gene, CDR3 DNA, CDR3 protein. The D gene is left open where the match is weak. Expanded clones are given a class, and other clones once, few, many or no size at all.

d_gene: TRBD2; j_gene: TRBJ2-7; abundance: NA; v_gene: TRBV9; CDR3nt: TGTGCCAGCAGCCCCGGCCCACTAGCGGCCTACGAGCAGTACTTC; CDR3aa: CASSPGPLAAYEQYF
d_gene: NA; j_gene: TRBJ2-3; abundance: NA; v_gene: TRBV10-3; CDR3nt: TGTGCCATCAACTCGGGCAGGCCGCATAGCACAGATACGCAGTATTTT; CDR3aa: CAINSGRPHSTDTQYF
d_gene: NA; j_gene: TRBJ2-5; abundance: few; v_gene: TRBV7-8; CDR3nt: TGTGCCAGCAGCTACCGGACTCTCCAGGAGACCCAGTACTTC; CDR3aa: CASSYRTLQETQYF
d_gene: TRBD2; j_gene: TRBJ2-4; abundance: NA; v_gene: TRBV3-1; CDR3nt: TGTGCCAGCAGCCAAGACCTATATAACCTAGCGGGAGGGCGAAAAAACATTCAGTACTTC; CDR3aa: CASSQDLYNLAGGRKNIQYF
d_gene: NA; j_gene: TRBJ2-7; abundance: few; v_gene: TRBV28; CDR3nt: TGTGCCAGCAGTTTCGAGGGACTTACCGCCTACGAGCAGTACTTC; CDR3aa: CASSFEGLTAYEQYF
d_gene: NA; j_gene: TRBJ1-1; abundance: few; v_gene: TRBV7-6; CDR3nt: TGTGCCAGCATCCTGGGGGCTGAAGCTTTCTTT; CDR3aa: CASILGAEAFF
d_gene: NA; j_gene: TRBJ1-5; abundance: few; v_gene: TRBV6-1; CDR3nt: TGTGCCAGCAGCCCTACCTTCGGGGATAGCAATCAGCCCCAGCATTTT; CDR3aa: CASSPTFGDSNQPQHF
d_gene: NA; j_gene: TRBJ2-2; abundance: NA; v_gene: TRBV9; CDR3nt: TGTGCCAGCAGCGCCGAGGGGCTCTGGACCGGGGAGCTGTTTTTT; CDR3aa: CASSAEGLWTGELFF
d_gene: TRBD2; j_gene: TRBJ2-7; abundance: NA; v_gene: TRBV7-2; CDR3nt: TGTGCCAGCAGCTTAGGGACTAGCCTAGAGCAGTACTTC; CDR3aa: CASSLGTSLEQYF
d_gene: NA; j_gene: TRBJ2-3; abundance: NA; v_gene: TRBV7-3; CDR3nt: TGTGCCAGCAGTAGGTTGGGGAGAGCGGATACGCAGTATTTT; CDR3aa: CASSRLGRADTQYF
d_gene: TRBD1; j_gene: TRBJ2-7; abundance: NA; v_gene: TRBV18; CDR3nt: TGTGCCAGCTCACCAACGAGGGGGCGATCCTACGAGCAGTACTTC; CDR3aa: CASSPTRGRSYEQYF
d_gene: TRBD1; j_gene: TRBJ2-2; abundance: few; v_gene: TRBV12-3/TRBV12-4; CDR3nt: TGTGCCAGCAGATCGACAGGGGGCCCCGGGGAGCTGTTTTTT; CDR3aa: CASRSTGGPGELFF
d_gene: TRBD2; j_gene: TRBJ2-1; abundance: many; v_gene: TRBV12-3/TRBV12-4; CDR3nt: TGTGCCAGCAGCCTGGGACTAGCGTACTACAATGAGCAGTTCTTC; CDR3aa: CASSLGLAYYNEQFF
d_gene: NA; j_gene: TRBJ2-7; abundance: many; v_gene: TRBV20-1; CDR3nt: TGCAGTGCAAAAACTCCAGGGTTTGGCTACGAGCAGTACTTC; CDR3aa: CSAKTPGFGYEQYF
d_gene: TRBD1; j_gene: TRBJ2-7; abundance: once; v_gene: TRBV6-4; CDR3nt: TGTGCCAGCAGTTGGGCAGGGGGCAATCTCTCCTACGAGCAGTACTTC; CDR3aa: CASSWAGGNLSYEQYF
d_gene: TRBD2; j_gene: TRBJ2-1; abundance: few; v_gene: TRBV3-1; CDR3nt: TGTGCCAGCAGACTAGCGGATACCAACAATGAGCAGTTCTTC; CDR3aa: CASRLADTNNEQFF
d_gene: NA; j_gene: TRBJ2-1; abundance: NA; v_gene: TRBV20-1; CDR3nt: TGCAGTGCTAGAGATTTGGACTTTTACAATGAGCAGTTCTTC; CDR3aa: CSARDLDFYNEQFF
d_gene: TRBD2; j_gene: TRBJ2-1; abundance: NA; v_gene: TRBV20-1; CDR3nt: TGCAGTGCTGTCGCTAGCGGGAGGGCCCCTGAGCAGTTCTTC; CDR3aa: CSAVASGRAPEQFF
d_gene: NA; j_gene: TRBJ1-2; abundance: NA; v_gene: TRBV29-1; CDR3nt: TGCAGCGAGACTACTAACTATGGCTACACCTTC; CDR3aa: CSETTNYGYTF
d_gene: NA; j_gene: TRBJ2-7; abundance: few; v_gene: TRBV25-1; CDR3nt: TGTGCCAGCAGTGAAACCGTTGAGCAGTACTTC; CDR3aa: CASSETVEQYF
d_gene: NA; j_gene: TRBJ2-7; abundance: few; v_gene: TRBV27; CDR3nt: TGTGCCAGCAGGCGCCAGACCACCTACGAGCAGTACTTC; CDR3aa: CASRRQTTYEQYF
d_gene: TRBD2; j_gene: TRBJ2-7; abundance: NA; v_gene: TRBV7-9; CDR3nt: TGTGCCAGCAGCTTATCCAGCGGGACGGGCGAGCAGTACTTC; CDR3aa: CASSLSSGTGEQYF
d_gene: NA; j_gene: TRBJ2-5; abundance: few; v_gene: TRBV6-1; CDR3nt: TGTGCCAGCAGTGAACCCGGTGGGACCCAAGAGACCCAGTACTTC; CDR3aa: CASSEPGGTQETQYF
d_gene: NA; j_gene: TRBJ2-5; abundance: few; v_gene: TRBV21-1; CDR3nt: TGTGCCAGCAGCAAAAAAGGCCCTAGCGCCCAAGAGACCCAGTACTTC; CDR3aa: CASSKKGPSAQETQYF
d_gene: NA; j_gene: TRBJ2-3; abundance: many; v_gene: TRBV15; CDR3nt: TGTGCCACCAGCAGAGATTCCATCCGGGAAACAGATACGCAGTATTTT; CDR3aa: CATSRDSIRETDTQYF
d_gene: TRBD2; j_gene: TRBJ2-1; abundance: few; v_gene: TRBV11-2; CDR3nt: TGTGCCAGCAGCGAGACTAGCGGGACAAACGAGCAGTTCTTC; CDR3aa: CASSETSGTNEQFF
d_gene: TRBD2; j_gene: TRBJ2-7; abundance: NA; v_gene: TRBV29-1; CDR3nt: TGCAGCGTTGGGGGGCTAGGGGGTCTAGCGGGGTCCTACGAGCAGTACTTC; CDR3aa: CSVGGLGGLAGSYEQYF
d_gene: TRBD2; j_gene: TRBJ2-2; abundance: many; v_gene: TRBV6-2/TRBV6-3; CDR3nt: TGTGCCAGCCGCCTAGCGGGAGGGCCGGGTGTTGAGATATCGGACAGGGAGCTGTTTTTT; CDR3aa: CASRLAGGPGVEISDRELFF
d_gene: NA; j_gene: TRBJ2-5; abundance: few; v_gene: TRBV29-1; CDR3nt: TGCAGCGTTGTCCTAGCATTACAAAAGACCCAGTACTTC; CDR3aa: CSVVLALQKTQYF
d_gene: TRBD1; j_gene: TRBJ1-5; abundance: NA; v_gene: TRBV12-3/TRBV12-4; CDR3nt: TGTGCCAGCAGACCACAGGGGGCAGATGGCAATCAGCCCCAGCATTTT; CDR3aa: CASRPQGADGNQPQHF
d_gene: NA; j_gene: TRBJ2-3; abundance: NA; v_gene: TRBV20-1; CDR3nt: TGCAGTGCTAGATGGCTTGTGGATACGCAGTATTTT; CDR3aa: CSARWLVDTQYF
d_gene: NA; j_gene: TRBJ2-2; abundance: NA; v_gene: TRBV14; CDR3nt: TGTGCCAGCAGCCCGCGGACTGCTGGCGGGGAGCTGTTTTTT; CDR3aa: CASSPRTAGGELFF